This passage covers 7 T cell receptor beta chains from one sample sequenced in a study of control samples from healthy donors and cancer patients. Clones were sequenced by immunoSEQ multiplex PCR, and TCRdb holds only the in-frame ones, with some missing. Of approximately 69,000 clones listed, roughly nine tenths are singletons. Sequenced input: PBMCs. These receptors all stem from a man aged 60 to 69 with colorectal cancer.

This chain links TRBV4-1 with TRBJ2-5; tentative D call: TRBD2 (5 bases). This CDR3 spans 17 amino acids. The germline CDR1 and CDR2 sequences are MGHRA and YSYEKL. Deletions cut 0 bases from V and 5 bases from J, with 19 bases between. The CDR3 region has the DNA TGCGCCAGCAGCCAAGATATAAGGGCCGCACCGGGGGAGACCCAGTACTTC. This codes for CASSQDIRAAPGETQYF.

CDR3 amino acids: CSVEDFPAEAFF. The CDR3 DNA reads TGCAGCGTTGAAGATTTCCCAGCTGAAGCTTTCTTT. The V gene is TRBV29-1, the J gene TRBJ1-1; no definite D call. The V and J ends lost 0 bases and 6 bases respectively, with 8 bases between them. Germline CDR1 reads SQVTM; CDR2 reads ANQGSEA. This CDR3 has 12 amino acids.

The gene calls are TRBV11-2 and TRBJ2-3; no clear D gene. Deletions cut 1 base from V and 11 bases from J, with 10 bases between. The CDR3 is 12 residues long. Germline values: CDR1 SGHAT, CDR2 FQNNGV. CDR3 DNA: TGTGCCAGCAGCTTAGGGCTCCCGCAGCAGTATTTT. Its protein is CASSLGLPQQYF.

The chain recombines TRBV6-5 with TRBJ2-1; 7 bases are a match to TRBD2. Looked up from germline, CDR1 is MNHEY and CDR2 is SVGAGI. There are 13 residues in the CDR3. V was pared by 4 bases and J by 10 bases, with 7 bases of the junction left unmatched. CDR3 DNA sequence: TGTGCCAGCAGTTCGCAAGCGGGGTGGGAGCAGTTCTTC. It specifies CASSSQAGWEQFF.

V is TRBV12-3 or TRBV12-4 and J is TRBJ2-1; perhaps TRBD2 as D (6 bases). The V and J ends lost 5 bases and 10 bases respectively, with 15 bases between them. This CDR3 contains 13 residues. The CDR3 DNA follows: TGTGCCAGCAGTCGCGTAGGCCGGGGGGAGCAGTTCTTC. Amino acid sequence: CASSRVGRGEQFF.

The rearrangement links TRBV6-2 or TRBV6-3 to TRBJ2-7; D is uncertain. The CDR3 is 11 residues long. Trimming cost V 4 bases and J 2 bases, with 3 bases left between them. Germline loops: CDR1 MNHEY, CDR2 SVGEGT. The CDR3 DNA follows: TGTGCCAGCAGTTCAACCTACGAGCAGTACTTC. Protein: CASSSTYEQYF.

This sequence joins TRBV24-1 and TRBJ2-7; D possibly uses TRBD1 or TRBD2 (6 bases each). CDR3 size: 14 residues. Trimming took 5 bases from V and 5 from J, leaving 15 bases between them. From germline, CDR1 is KGHDR and CDR2 SFDVKD. CDR3 coding DNA: TGTGCCACCAGTGGTGTCGGAGGGGGTGACGAGCAGTACTTC. This encodes CATSGVGGGDEQYF.